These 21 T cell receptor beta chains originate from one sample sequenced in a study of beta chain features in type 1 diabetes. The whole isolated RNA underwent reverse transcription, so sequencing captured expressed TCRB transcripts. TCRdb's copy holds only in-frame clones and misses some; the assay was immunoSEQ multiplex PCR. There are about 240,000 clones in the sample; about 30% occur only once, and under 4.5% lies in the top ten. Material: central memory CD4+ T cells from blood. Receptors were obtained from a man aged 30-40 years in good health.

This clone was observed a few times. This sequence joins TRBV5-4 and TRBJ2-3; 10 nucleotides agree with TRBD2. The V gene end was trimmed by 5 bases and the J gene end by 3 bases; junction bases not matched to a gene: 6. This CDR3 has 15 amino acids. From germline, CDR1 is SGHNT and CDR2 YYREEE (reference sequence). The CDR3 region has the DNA TGTGCCAGCAGAACAGCGGGGGGGCGGACAGATACGCAGTATTTT. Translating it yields CASRTAGGRTDTQYF.

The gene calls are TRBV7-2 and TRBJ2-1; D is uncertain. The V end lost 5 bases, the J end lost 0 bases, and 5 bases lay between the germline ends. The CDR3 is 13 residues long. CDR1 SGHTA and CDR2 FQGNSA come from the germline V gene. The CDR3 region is CASSLASYNEQFF. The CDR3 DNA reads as TGTGCCAGCAGCCTGGCCTCCTACAATGAGCAGTTCTTC.

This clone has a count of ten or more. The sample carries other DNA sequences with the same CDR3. DNA of the CDR3: TGTGCCATCAGTGAGCCCACAGATACGCAGTATTTT. It yields the protein CAISEPTDTQYF. The chain recombines TRBV10-3 with TRBJ2-3; D gene unclear. This CDR3 contains 12 residues. Per germline, CDR1 ENHRY and CDR2 SYGVKD. V dropped 2 bases and J dropped 2 bases, with 2 bases sitting between them.

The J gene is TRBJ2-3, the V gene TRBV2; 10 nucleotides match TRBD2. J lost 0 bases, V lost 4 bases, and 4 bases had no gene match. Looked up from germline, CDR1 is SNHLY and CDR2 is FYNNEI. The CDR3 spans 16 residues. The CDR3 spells CASSATTSGSTDTQYF. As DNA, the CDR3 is TGTGCCAGCAGTGCAACGACTAGCGGGAGCACAGATACGCAGTATTTT. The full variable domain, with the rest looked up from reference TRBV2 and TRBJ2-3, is EPEVTQTPSHQVTQMGQEVILRCVPISNHLYFYWYRQILGQKVEFLVSFYNNEISEKSEIFDDQFSVERPDGSNFTLKIRSTKLEDSAMYFCASSATTSGSTDTQYFGPGTRLTVL.

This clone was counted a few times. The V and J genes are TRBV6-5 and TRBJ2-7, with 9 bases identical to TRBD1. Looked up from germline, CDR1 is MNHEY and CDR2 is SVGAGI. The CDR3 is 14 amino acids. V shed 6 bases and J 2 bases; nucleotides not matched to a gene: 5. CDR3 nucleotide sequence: TGTGCCAGCAGGCCGGGACAGGGACCCTACGAGCAGTACTTC. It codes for CASRPGQGPYEQYF.

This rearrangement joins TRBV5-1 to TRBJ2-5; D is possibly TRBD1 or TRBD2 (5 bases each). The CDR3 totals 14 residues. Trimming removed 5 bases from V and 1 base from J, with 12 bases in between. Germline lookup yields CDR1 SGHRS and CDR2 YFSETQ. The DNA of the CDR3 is TGCGCCAGCAGGAGGGCAGGGTCCCAAGAGACCCAGTACTTC. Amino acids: CASRRAGSQETQYF.

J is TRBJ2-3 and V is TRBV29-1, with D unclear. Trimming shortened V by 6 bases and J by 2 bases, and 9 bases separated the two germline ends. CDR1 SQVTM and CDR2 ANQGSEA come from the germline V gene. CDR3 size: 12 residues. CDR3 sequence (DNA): TGCAGCGTCGACACCAACACAGATACGCAGTATTTT. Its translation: CSVDTNTDTQYF.

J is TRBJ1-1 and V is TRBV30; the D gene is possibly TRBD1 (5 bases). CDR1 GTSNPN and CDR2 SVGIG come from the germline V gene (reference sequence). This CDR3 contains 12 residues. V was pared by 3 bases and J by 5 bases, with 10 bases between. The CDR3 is CAWSDYRTEAFF. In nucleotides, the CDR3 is TGTGCCTGGAGCGACTACAGGACTGAAGCTTTCTTT.

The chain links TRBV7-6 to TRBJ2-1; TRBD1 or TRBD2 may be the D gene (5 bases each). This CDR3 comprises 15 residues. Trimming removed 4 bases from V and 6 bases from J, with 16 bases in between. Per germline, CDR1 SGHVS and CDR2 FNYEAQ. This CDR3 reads CASSSPWGKGNEQFF. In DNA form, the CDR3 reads TGTGCCAGCAGCTCCCCTTGGGGGAAGGGCAATGAGCAGTTCTTC.

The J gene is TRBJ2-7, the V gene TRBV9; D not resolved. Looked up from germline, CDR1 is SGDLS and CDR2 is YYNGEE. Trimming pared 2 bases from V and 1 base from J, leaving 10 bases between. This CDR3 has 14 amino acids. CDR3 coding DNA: TGTGCCAGCAGCGTGACCGGGCAGTCCTACGAGCAGTACTTC. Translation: CASSVTGQSYEQYF.

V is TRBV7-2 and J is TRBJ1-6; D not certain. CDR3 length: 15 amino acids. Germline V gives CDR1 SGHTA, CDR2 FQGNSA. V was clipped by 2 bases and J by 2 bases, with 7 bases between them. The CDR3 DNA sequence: TGTGCCAGCAGCTTAATCCGTACCTATAATTCACCCCTCCACTTT. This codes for CASSLIRTYNSPLHF. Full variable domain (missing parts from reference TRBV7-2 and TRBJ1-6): GAGVSQSPSNKVTEKGKDVELRCDPISGHTALYWYRQSLGQGLEFLIYFQGNSAPDKSGLPSDRFSAERTGGSVSTLTIQRTQQEDSAVYLCASSLIRTYNSPLHFGNGTRLTVT.

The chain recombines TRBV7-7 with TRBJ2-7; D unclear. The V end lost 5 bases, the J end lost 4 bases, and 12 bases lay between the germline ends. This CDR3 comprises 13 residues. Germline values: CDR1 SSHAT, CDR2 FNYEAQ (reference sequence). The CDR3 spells CASSVGPTYEQYF. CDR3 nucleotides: TGTGCCAGCAGCGTCGGCCCGACTTACGAGCAGTACTTC.

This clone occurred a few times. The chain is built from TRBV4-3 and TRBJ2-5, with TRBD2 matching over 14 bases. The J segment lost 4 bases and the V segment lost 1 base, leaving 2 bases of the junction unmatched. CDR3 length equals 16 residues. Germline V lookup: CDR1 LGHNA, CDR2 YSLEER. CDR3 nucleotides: TGCGCCAGCAGCCAAGGGGGACTAGCGGGAGCAGAGACCCAGTACTTC. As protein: CASSQGGLAGAETQYF.

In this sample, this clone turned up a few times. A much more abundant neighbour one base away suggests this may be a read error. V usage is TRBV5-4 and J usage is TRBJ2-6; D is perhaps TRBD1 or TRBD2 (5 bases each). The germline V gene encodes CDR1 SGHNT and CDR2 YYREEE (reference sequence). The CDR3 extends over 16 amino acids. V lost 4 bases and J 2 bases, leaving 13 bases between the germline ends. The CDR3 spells CASSPALGAGANVLTF. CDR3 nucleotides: TGTGCCAGCAGCCCTGCGCTGGGGGCTGGGGCCAACGTCCTGACTTTC. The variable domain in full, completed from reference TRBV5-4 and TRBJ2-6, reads ETGVTQSPTHLIKTRGQQVTLRCSSQSGHNTVSWYQQALGQGPQFIFQYYREEENGRGNFPPRFSGLQFPNYSSELNVNALELDDSALYLCASSPALGAGANVLTFGAGSRLTVL.

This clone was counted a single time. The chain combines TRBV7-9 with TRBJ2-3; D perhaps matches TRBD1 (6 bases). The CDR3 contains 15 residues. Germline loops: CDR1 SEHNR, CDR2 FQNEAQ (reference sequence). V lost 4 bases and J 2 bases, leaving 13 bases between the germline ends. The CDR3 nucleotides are TGTGCCAGCAGCTCCAAAGGGGGTTTCACAGATACGCAGTATTTT. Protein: CASSSKGGFTDTQYF.

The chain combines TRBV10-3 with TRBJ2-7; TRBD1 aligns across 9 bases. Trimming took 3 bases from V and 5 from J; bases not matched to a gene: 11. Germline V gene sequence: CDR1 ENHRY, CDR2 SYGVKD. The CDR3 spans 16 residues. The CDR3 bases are TGTGCCATCAGTGATTTTTCCGGGACAGGGAGTAACGAGCAGTACTTC. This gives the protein CAISDFSGTGSNEQYF.

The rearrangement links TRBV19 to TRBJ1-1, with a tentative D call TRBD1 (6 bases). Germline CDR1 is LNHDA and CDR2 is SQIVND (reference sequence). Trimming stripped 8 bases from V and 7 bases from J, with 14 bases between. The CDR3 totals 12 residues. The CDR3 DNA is TGTGCCAGTGCTAAAGGACAGTATGAAGCTTTCTTT. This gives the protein CASAKGQYEAFF.

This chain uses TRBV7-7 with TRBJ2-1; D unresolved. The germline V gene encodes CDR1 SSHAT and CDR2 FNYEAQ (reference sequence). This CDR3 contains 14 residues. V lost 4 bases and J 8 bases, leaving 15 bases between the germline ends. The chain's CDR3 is CASSSTIPSDEQFF. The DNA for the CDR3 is TGTGCCAGCAGCTCTACCATACCGTCGGATGAGCAGTTCTTC. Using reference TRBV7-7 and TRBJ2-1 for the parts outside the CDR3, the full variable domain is GAGVSQSPRYKVTKRGQDVTLRCDPISSHATLYWYQQALGQGPEFLTYFNYEAQPDKSGLPSDRFSAERPEGSISTLTIQRTEQRDSAMYRCASSSTIPSDEQFFGPGTRLTVL.

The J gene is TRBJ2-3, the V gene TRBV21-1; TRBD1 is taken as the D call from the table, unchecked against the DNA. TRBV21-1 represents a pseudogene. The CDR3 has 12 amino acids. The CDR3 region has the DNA TGTGCCAGCAGCCAACAGGGAGATACGCAGTATTTT. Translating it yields CASSQQGDTQYF.

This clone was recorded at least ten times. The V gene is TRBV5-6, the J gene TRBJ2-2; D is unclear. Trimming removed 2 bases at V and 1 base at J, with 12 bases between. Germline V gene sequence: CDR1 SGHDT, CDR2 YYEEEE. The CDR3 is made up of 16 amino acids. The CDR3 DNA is TGTGCCAGCAGCTTCGGTCCCCGGAAGAACACCGGGGAGCTGTTTTTT. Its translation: CASSFGPRKNTGELFF.

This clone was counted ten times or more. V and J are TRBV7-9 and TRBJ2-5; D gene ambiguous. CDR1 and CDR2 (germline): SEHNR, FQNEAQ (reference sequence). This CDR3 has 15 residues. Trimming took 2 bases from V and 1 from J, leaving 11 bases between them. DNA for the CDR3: TGTGCCAGCAGCTTACCCCGGACCTCCCAAGAGACCCAGTACTTC. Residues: CASSLPRTSQETQYF.